These T cell receptor beta chains were read from a single sample in a study of regulatory T cells in long-lasting Graves disease. TCRdb passed the multiplex PCR reads through MiXCR, listing each CDR3 protein once. The data hold about 430,000 distinct CDR3 sequences, with roughly 21% observed a single time. The sequencing here drew on peripheral blood mononuclear cells (PBMCs), taken when the disease was refractory, from a patient treated with antithyroid drugs. These receptors were obtained from a female donor with Graves disease. Both conserved end residues are part of each CDR3.

TRBJ2-7 | TRBV12-3/TRBV12-4 | CASTIGREYRYEQYF
TRBJ1-1 | TRBV5-6 | CASSLEPGVNTEAFF
TRBJ2-1 | TRBV2 | CASSAWRTGVRENYNEQFF
TRBJ2-5 | TRBV7-9 | CASSPTSGSALKVETQYF
TRBJ2-7 | TRBV10-3 | CAISERKGPYEQYF
TRBJ2-1 | TRBV15 | CATTPGLAGGWSYNEQFF
TRBJ1-4 | TRBV28 | CASSLGGVSTNEKLFF
TRBJ1-2 | TRBV3-1 | CASSQAGQIDGYTF
TRBJ1-2 | TRBV20-1 | CSARDLGGGYGYTF
TRBJ2-7 | TRBV20-1 | CSARDPAAMVTYEQYF
TRBJ2-1 | TRBV2 | CASSEREPLFNEQFF
TRBJ1-2 | TRBV7-9 | CASSLDNEVPLFNYGYTF
TRBJ2-1 | TRBV11-2 | CASSLVFEQFF
TRBJ2-7 | TRBV2 | CASSPGQLYEQYF
TRBJ1-1 | TRBV9 | CASSGETPEAFF
TRBJ2-2 | TRBV2 | CASSEEGANTGELFF
TRBJ2-7 | TRBV12-3/TRBV12-4 | CASGSEREDPYEQYF
TRBJ2-7 | TRBV28 | CASSFLRDNQANEQYF
TRBJ1-3 | TRBV18 | CASSPLKVTISGNTIYF
TRBJ1-1 | TRBV5-1 | CASSLAPAIMNTEAFF
TRBJ2-2 | TRBV7-2 | CASRSPPGTSGAGELFF
TRBJ2-7 | TRBV20-1 | CSARSPGGAGGRSSYEQYF
TRBJ1-5 | TRBV28 | CASSLEGGSNQPQHF
TRBJ2-6 | TRBV7-8 | CASSWTGSGSGANVLTF
TRBJ1-1 | TRBV15 | CATSRGQNTEAFF
TRBJ2-7 | TRBV6-1 | CASSEGSGSGIFYEQYF
TRBJ2-5 | TRBV7-8 | CASRDRGDVKGVETQYF
TRBJ2-7 | TRBV28 | CASNPEGHLWGHEQYF
TRBJ2-4 | TRBV29-1 | CSVASGRAANIQYF
TRBJ1-3 | TRBV3-1 | CASSQPEVSGNTIYF
TRBJ1-6 | TRBV6-4 | CASSSTELHYNSPLHF